The present entry profiles one TCR beta chain with its context. Its antigen is unidentified. Germline trimming cut 6 bases from V and 9 bases from J; bases unmatched to any gene: 14. This CDR3 is 15 amino acids long. Germline assignment: CDR1 DFQATT and CDR2 SNEGSKA (reference sequence). The Oncomine TCR Beta short-read assay sequenced DNA from cultured CD4+ T cells. TCRdb re-derived calls from the PCR reads in MiXCR, one entry per CDR3 protein. The sample contains tens of thousands of distinct CDR3 sequences, approximately 32% of which appear only once. Time point specified: late sampling 161 to 241 days after vaccination in a few convalescent patients. Treatment of the sample: roughly ten-day PBMC culture with coronavirus spike peptide pools or control peptides (ViraFEST assay). Peptide pools at 7.5 to 10 ug/ml, together with approximately 9.6 IU/ml IL-2, were added to cultures of around 2.2 million PBMCs per well.

The source of the sample is a study of vaccination and CD4 T cells after COVID-19. Whole-study findings and limits: In convalescent patients, 304 of 307 vaccine-specific clones were mono-reactive for SARS-CoV-2 spike.

The V and J genes are TRBV20-1 and TRBJ2-1, with TRBD2 matching over 10 bases. Source: CD4+ T cells from blood, cultured in vitro, taken about 7 months after SARS-CoV-2 vaccination. This sequence originates from a human donor who had recovered from COVID-19. CDR3 sequence reads: CSAKGGLAGVSEQFF. The CDR3 nucleotides are TGCAGTGCCAAAGGCGGTCTAGCGGGAGTGAGTGAGCAGTTCTTC.